A single sample gave rise to the 5 T cell receptor beta chains below, sequenced in a study of CD8+ T cells in alopecia areata. The treatment: oral pan-JAK inhibitor, 5-10 mg twice daily. RNA was extracted and reverse transcribed into cDNA as the sequencing template. Profiled with immunoSEQ multiplex PCR; TCRdb holds only in-frame clones, not every one. The sample lists 170,000 or so clones, about 71% occurring once. This material consisted of CD4+ T cells sorted from blood, taken at week 4, from a patient treated with tofacitinib. Every receptor here comes from a human donor with alopecia areata.

The chain is built from TRBV29-1 and TRBJ2-7; TRBD1 is a possible D gene (6 bases). This CDR3 is 15 amino acids long. Trimming took 3 bases from V and 1 from J, leaving 16 bases between them. CDR1 SQVTM and CDR2 ANQGSEA come from the germline V gene. The CDR3 region is CSVDGPGQSSYEQYF. The CDR3 nucleotides read TGCAGCGTTGATGGTCCGGGACAATCGTCCTACGAGCAGTACTTC.

The chain combines TRBV9 with TRBJ2-7; D is perhaps TRBD1 (6 bases). The germline V gene encodes CDR1 SGDLS and CDR2 YYNGEE. CDR3 length equals 15 residues. Trimming took 3 bases from V and 2 from J, leaving 15 bases between them. This chain's CDR3 is CASSEGQGRAYEQYF. DNA of the CDR3: TGTGCCAGCAGCGAGGGGCAGGGGAGAGCCTACGAGCAGTACTTC. Based on the CDR3 plus reference TRBV9 and TRBJ2-7, the full variable domain is DSGVTQTPKHLITATGQRVTLRCSPRSGDLSVYWYQQSLDQGLQFLIQYYNGEERAKGNILERFSAQQFPDLHSELNLSSLELGDSALYFCASSEGQGRAYEQYFGPGTRLTVT.

The chain uses TRBV15 and TRBJ1-1, with D maybe TRBD1 (5 bases). The germline V gene encodes CDR1 LNHNV and CDR2 YYDKDF (reference sequence). CDR3 length: 14 residues. The ends were cut back, 5 bases at V and 4 bases at J, with 14 bases in the middle. CDR3 nucleotides: TGTGCCACCAGCCCGGGGCCTGGGGTCACTGAAGCTTTCTTT. Translation gives CATSPGPGVTEAFF.

This rearrangement joins TRBV7-9 to TRBJ1-2; 9 bases map to TRBD1. This CDR3 comprises 15 residues. Germline CDR1 reads SEHNR; CDR2 reads FQNEAQ (reference sequence). The V and J ends lost 2 bases and 2 bases, in that order; junction bases with no gene match: 3. CDR3 protein: CASSLLQGANYGYTF. CDR3 nucleotide sequence: TGTGCCAGCAGCTTACTACAGGGGGCAAACTATGGCTACACCTTC.

This clone occurred once. The rearrangement uses TRBV4-1 and TRBJ1-2; 9 bases match TRBD1. After removal of 1 base from V and 5 bases from J, the junction contained 5 bases not matched to a gene. Germline V CDR1 and CDR2: MGHRA, YSYEKL. The CDR3 sequence is 15 residues long. The CDR3 DNA reads TGCGCCAGCAGCCAAGTAGGGACAGGGCCTTATGGCTACACCTTC. Residues: CASSQVGTGPYGYTF.